The rows below give T cell receptor beta chains drawn from one sample of a study of T cells after yellow fever vaccination. TCRdb re-called the 5' RACE reads through MiXCR, storing one row per CDR3 protein. Of around 320,000 distinct CDR3 sequences listed, about 10% were seen once; the top ten hold about 3.3%. The sample consisted of CD4+ T cells sorted from PBMCs, taken 45 days after the yellow fever booster vaccination. The receptors originated from a man aged 18-30 years who received the YFV17D yellow fever vaccine. Each CDR3 is given with its conserved first and last residue. The order of the fields is V gene, J gene, CDR3 protein.

v_gene: TRBV18; j_gene: TRBJ1-2; CDR3aa: CASSPALSGYTF
v_gene: TRBV9; j_gene: TRBJ2-3; CDR3aa: CASSVRVLATDTQYF
v_gene: TRBV11-3; j_gene: TRBJ2-1; CDR3aa: CASSSEGSSYNEQFF
v_gene: TRBV2; j_gene: TRBJ1-1; CDR3aa: CASSSRGREAFF
v_gene: TRBV5-1; j_gene: TRBJ1-2; CDR3aa: CASSLEGQGDSYGYTF
v_gene: TRBV19; j_gene: TRBJ1-1; CDR3aa: CASSIKGDTEAFF
v_gene: TRBV15; j_gene: TRBJ2-1; CDR3aa: CATSRGGAGGNEQFF
v_gene: TRBV18; j_gene: TRBJ2-3; CDR3aa: CASSFVAGEGTDTQYF
v_gene: TRBV7-3; j_gene: TRBJ2-5; CDR3aa: CASSASGGAGETQYF
v_gene: TRBV4-1; j_gene: TRBJ1-1; CDR3aa: CASSQETFMNTEAFF
v_gene: TRBV11-2; j_gene: TRBJ1-5; CDR3aa: CASSEGQGQPQHF
v_gene: TRBV6-1; j_gene: TRBJ2-3; CDR3aa: CASSERLAGIDTQYF
v_gene: TRBV27; j_gene: TRBJ2-5; CDR3aa: CASSSGTSGWSPQYF
v_gene: TRBV7-2; j_gene: TRBJ1-2; CDR3aa: CASSLYVGYGYTF
v_gene: TRBV19; j_gene: TRBJ2-2; CDR3aa: CASSPGRPLPGELFF
v_gene: TRBV6-2/TRBV6-3; j_gene: TRBJ2-3; CDR3aa: CASSTEGQGIDTQYF
v_gene: TRBV7-2; j_gene: TRBJ1-6; CDR3aa: CASSLRVLTPLHF
v_gene: TRBV7-9; j_gene: TRBJ1-4; CDR3aa: CASSISDRGDEKLFF
v_gene: TRBV2; j_gene: TRBJ1-6; CDR3aa: CASSLRDRNSPLHF
v_gene: TRBV5-1; j_gene: TRBJ2-5; CDR3aa: CASRLRGMAETQYF
v_gene: TRBV27; j_gene: TRBJ1-1; CDR3aa: CASSFIGGSLDTEAFF
v_gene: TRBV6-4; j_gene: TRBJ1-1; CDR3aa: CASSLREGQGEAFF
v_gene: TRBV4-3; j_gene: TRBJ2-1; CDR3aa: CASSPDLLGNEQFF
v_gene: TRBV4-1; j_gene: TRBJ1-6; CDR3aa: CASSQGWGVGNSPLHF
v_gene: TRBV25-1; j_gene: TRBJ2-1; CDR3aa: CASSEQGVSYNEQFF
v_gene: TRBV6-2/TRBV6-3; j_gene: TRBJ1-5; CDR3aa: CASSGFFSNQPQHF
v_gene: TRBV6-4; j_gene: TRBJ2-3; CDR3aa: CASSAHYSEGPKGGTDTQYF
v_gene: TRBV7-3; j_gene: TRBJ2-2; CDR3aa: CASSSGNRGTGELFF
v_gene: TRBV5-1; j_gene: TRBJ1-5; CDR3aa: CASSLAGEGGQPQHF
v_gene: TRBV7-2; j_gene: TRBJ2-5; CDR3aa: CASTSGTRETQYF
v_gene: TRBV9; j_gene: TRBJ1-3; CDR3aa: CASSAGLNSGNTIYF
v_gene: TRBV5-1; j_gene: TRBJ2-7; CDR3aa: CASSIPGQAREQYF
v_gene: TRBV5-6; j_gene: TRBJ1-5; CDR3aa: CASSLGGGFRNQPQHF
v_gene: TRBV3-1; j_gene: TRBJ2-5; CDR3aa: CASSPTERTQYF
v_gene: TRBV20-1; j_gene: TRBJ2-3; CDR3aa: CSAEDRAVRTDTQYF
v_gene: TRBV5-4; j_gene: TRBJ2-3; CDR3aa: CASSWDSITDTQYF
v_gene: TRBV5-1; j_gene: TRBJ2-6; CDR3aa: CASSWGPTGANVLTF
v_gene: TRBV7-2; j_gene: TRBJ1-1; CDR3aa: CASRKPGHTEAFF
v_gene: TRBV20-1; j_gene: TRBJ2-5; CDR3aa: CSAHRGGIAETQYF
v_gene: TRBV20-1; j_gene: TRBJ1-1; CDR3aa: CRVTGTTEAFF
v_gene: TRBV5-6; j_gene: TRBJ1-6; CDR3aa: CASGRGLGNSPLHF
v_gene: TRBV12-3/TRBV12-4; j_gene: TRBJ2-2; CDR3aa: CASKSSGHTGELFF
v_gene: TRBV11-2; j_gene: TRBJ2-3; CDR3aa: CASSLDPFKQYF
v_gene: TRBV4-1; j_gene: TRBJ1-2; CDR3aa: CARGADYGYTF
v_gene: TRBV20-1; j_gene: TRBJ1-2; CDR3aa: CSARDWPAPPPNYGYTF
v_gene: TRBV18; j_gene: TRBJ1-1; CDR3aa: CASSPQPGAANTEAFF
v_gene: TRBV4-1; j_gene: TRBJ2-3; CDR3aa: CASSQSGAGGSTDTQYF
v_gene: TRBV5-1; j_gene: TRBJ1-6; CDR3aa: CASGTTGDSSPLHF
v_gene: TRBV11-1; j_gene: TRBJ2-7; CDR3aa: CASSFRGRTSDEQYF
v_gene: TRBV19; j_gene: TRBJ2-2; CDR3aa: CASRNRANTGELFF
v_gene: TRBV7-3; j_gene: TRBJ2-3; CDR3aa: CASSSSSGRGRDTQYF
v_gene: TRBV7-2; j_gene: TRBJ2-7; CDR3aa: CASSNGLAGGEQYF
v_gene: TRBV14; j_gene: TRBJ1-2; CDR3aa: CASSQGANYGYTF
v_gene: TRBV21-1; j_gene: TRBJ1-2; CDR3aa: CASSENLDFYGYTF
v_gene: TRBV12-3/TRBV12-4; j_gene: TRBJ2-2; CDR3aa: CASSFMGARTGELFF
v_gene: TRBV3-1; j_gene: TRBJ2-3; CDR3aa: CASSQDPLTRDTQYF
v_gene: TRBV7-8; j_gene: TRBJ1-5; CDR3aa: CASIAGQGGQPQHF
v_gene: TRBV4-1; j_gene: TRBJ2-5; CDR3aa: CASSQDRQTQYF
v_gene: TRBV5-1; j_gene: TRBJ1-1; CDR3aa: CASTRGEFSSMNTEAFF